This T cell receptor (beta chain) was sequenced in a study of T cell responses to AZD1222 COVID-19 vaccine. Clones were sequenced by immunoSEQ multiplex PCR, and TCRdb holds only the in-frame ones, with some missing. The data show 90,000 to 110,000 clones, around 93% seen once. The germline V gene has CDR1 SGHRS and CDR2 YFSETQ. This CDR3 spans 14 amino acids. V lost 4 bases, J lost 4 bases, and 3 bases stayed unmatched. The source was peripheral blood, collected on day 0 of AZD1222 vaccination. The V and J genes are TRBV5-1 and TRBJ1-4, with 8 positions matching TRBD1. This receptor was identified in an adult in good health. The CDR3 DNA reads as TGCGCCAGCAGCCGACAGGGGCTTAATGAAAAACTGTTTTTT. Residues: CASSRQGLNEKLFF.